This T cell receptor beta chain appears in the sequencing data of a study of T cell responses to AZD1222 COVID-19 vaccine. As for the study in general: Second doses at about 4 or about 12 weeks were pooled. Study-level points and caveats: Spike-specific TCR breadth and depth went up after people got two AZD1222 doses. White British donors predominated, females outnumbered males, and clonal diversity was possibly underestimated.

Looked up from germline, CDR1 is MNHEY and CDR2 is SVGAGI. The CDR3 has 14 residues. Unmatched junction bases numbered 7, after V lost 6 bases and J lost 3 bases. Sequencing used immunoSEQ multiplex PCR; TCRdb keeps in-frame clones, though not all of them. The repertoire holds more than 60,000 clones, with roughly 87% as singletons. As regards this clone: No antigen is known for it.

Sequencing used peripheral blood, obtained on day 0 of AZD1222 vaccination. The TCR originated in an adult in good health. The rearrangement uses TRBV6-5 and TRBJ1-1; 7 positions agree with TRBD1. CDR3 amino acids: CASSREQGYTEAFF. The CDR3 nucleotides read TGTGCCAGCAGCAGAGAACAGGGGTACACTGAAGCTTTCTTT.